These 20 T cell receptor beta chains came from one sample sequenced in a study of blood T cell repertoires in COVID-19. Measured with immunoSEQ multiplex PCR; TCRdb has only the in-frame clones, and not every one. This table has roughly 280,000 clones, about nine tenths appearing once. Sequencing was performed on peripheral blood. Receptors were obtained from a young woman with COVID-19, enrolled during active disease.

This chain links TRBV14 with TRBJ2-2; TRBD2 is a possible D gene (6 bases). The CDR3 consists of 16 residues. Trimming removed 1 base from V and 4 bases from J, with 13 bases in between. Germline CDR1 is SGHDN and CDR2 is FVKESK. CDR3 coding DNA: TGTGCCAGCAGCCAAGGGCGGAGGGGCATCACCGGGGAGCTGTTTTTT. It yields the protein CASSQGRRGITGELFF.

CDR3 nucleotides: TGTGCCTCCGGCAGCTCAGGGAATGAGCAGTTCTTC. Protein: CASGSSGNEQFF. V is TRBV10-3 and J is TRBJ2-1, with D possibly TRBD1 on 5 matching bases. The CDR3 sequence is 12 residues long. Trimming removed 11 bases from V and 7 bases from J, with 15 bases in between. The germline gives CDR1 ENHRY, CDR2 SYGVKD.

The V and J genes are TRBV18 and TRBJ1-2; D might be TRBD1 (6 bases). The CDR3 extends over 13 amino acids. Germline V lookup: CDR1 KGHSH, CDR2 LQKENI. V gave up 4 bases and J gave up 6 bases, with 12 bases separating them. The chain's CDR3 is CASSLGQGNGYTF. Here the CDR3 DNA reads TGTGCCAGCTCACTGGGGCAGGGGAATGGCTACACCTTC.

The rearrangement uses TRBV4-1 and TRBJ2-7, with TRBD2 identical over 7 bases. The CDR3 sequence is 15 residues long. V lost 1 base, J lost 2 bases, and 5 bases stayed unmatched. Germline V lookup: CDR1 MGHRA, CDR2 YSYEKL. Here the CDR3 DNA reads TGCGCCAGCAGCCAAGTGTCTAGCGGACCCTACGAGCAGTACTTC. Protein: CASSQVSSGPYEQYF.

The chain employs TRBV27 and TRBJ1-6; TRBD1 aligns across 9 bases. This CDR3 comprises 16 residues. J gave up 6 bases and V 4 bases, and 7 bases lay outside the gene matches. CDR1 and CDR2 (germline): MNHEY, SMNVEV (reference sequence). Here the CDR3 reads CASSSYRGRINSPLHF. In DNA form, the CDR3 reads TGTGCCAGCAGTTCCTACAGGGGGCGCATTAATTCACCCCTCCACTTT.

This clone has just one count. The chain uses TRBV6-5 and TRBJ2-7, with 10 bases that match TRBD2. Trimming at V came to 4 bases and at J to 7 bases, leaving 7 bases not matched to a gene. The CDR3 consists of 14 residues. The germline V gene has CDR1 MNHEY and CDR2 SVGAGI. CDR3 nucleotides: TGTGCCAGCAGTTGGACTAGCGGAACTCTGGAGCAGTACTTC. The encoded protein is CASSWTSGTLEQYF.

The chain combines TRBV4-1 with TRBJ1-1, with 9 bases that match TRBD1. Germline trimming cut 4 bases from V and 7 bases from J; bases unmatched to any gene: 13. The CDR3 covers 16 residues. The germline gives CDR1 MGHRA, CDR2 YSYEKL. In nucleotides, the CDR3 is TGCGCCAGCAGCCCCTGGGGAAAGACAGGGGGAAGTGAAGCTTTCTTT. This gives the protein CASSPWGKTGGSEAFF.

The V gene is TRBV29-1, the J gene TRBJ2-2; maybe TRBD2 (6 bases). V gave up 1 base and J gave up 5 bases, with 11 bases separating them. CDR1 and CDR2 (germline): SQVTM, ANQGSEA. CDR3 length: 14 amino acids. The CDR3 loop is CSVEGEGRTGELFF. Written as DNA, the CDR3 is TGCAGCGTTGAAGGAGAGGGGAGGACCGGGGAGCTGTTTTTT.

To note about this clone: In the same sample, other DNA sequences code for this CDR3. This chain uses TRBV19 with TRBJ1-5; D remains ambiguous. Per germline, CDR1 LNHDA and CDR2 SQIVND (reference sequence). V was trimmed by 3 bases and J by 2 bases, leaving 11 bases between them. The CDR3 runs 15 residues. CDR3 in amino acids: CASSISGFGNQPQHF. Written as DNA, the CDR3 is TGTGCCAGTAGTATCTCCGGGTTTGGCAATCAGCCCCAGCATTTT.

The J gene is TRBJ1-1, the V gene TRBV6-5; 8 bases agree with TRBD1. The CDR3 sequence is 14 residues long. CDR1 and CDR2 (germline): MNHEY, SVGAGI. V shed 6 bases, J shed 4 bases, and the junction held 7 bases outside the gene matches. CDR3 DNA: TGTGCCAGCAGGCTGGACAGGGAGACCACTGAAGCTTTCTTT. Its protein is CASRLDRETTEAFF.

The J gene is TRBJ2-3, the V gene TRBV24-1; 8 nucleotides agree with TRBD1. The CDR3 runs 16 residues. Germline CDR1 is KGHDR and CDR2 is SFDVKD. Trimming at V came to 5 bases and at J to 3 bases, leaving 9 bases not matched to a gene. The CDR3 sequence is CATSAPDRALTDTQYF. In nucleotides, the CDR3 is TGTGCCACCAGTGCCCCGGACAGGGCATTAACAGATACGCAGTATTTT.

The chain couples TRBV6-5 to TRBJ2-7; a weak D match, TRBD1 (6 bases). The CDR3 is 12 residues long. Germline loops: CDR1 MNHEY, CDR2 SVGAGI. V dropped 6 bases and J dropped 6 bases, with 12 bases sitting between them. In DNA, the CDR3 is TGTGCCAGCAGCATGACAGGCTCCGAGCAGTACTTC. It is translated as CASSMTGSEQYF.

The rearrangement joins TRBV30 to TRBJ2-7; 13 bases are a match to TRBD2. CDR1 and CDR2 (germline): GTSNPN, SVGIG (reference sequence). This CDR3 is 15 amino acids long. V was clipped by 0 bases and J by 7 bases; unmatched bases: 6. This CDR3 reads CAWSVLTSGRREQYF. In DNA form, the CDR3 reads TGTGCCTGGAGTGTCCTGACTAGCGGGAGGAGAGAGCAGTACTTC.

The chain couples TRBV4-1 to TRBJ2-1, with 9 bases aligning to TRBD2. Losses at the gene ends were 4 bases for V and 5 bases for J; bases not matched to a gene: 6. Germline loops: CDR1 MGHRA, CDR2 YSYEKL. The CDR3 is 15 residues long. The CDR3 here is CASSPLAGLDNEQFF. DNA of the CDR3: TGCGCCAGCAGCCCCCTAGCGGGACTCGACAATGAGCAGTTCTTC.

The V gene is TRBV29-1, the J gene TRBJ1-3; no clear D gene. Germline V gene sequence: CDR1 SQVTM, CDR2 ANQGSEA. The CDR3 sequence is 11 residues long. V was pared by 5 bases and J by 4 bases, with 6 bases between. The CDR3 here is CSVLAGNTIYF. The CDR3, as DNA: TGCAGCGTTTTAGCCGGAAACACCATATATTTT.

V is TRBV5-1 and J is TRBJ2-1; D gene ambiguous. The germline gives CDR1 SGHRS, CDR2 YFSETQ. The CDR3 covers 16 residues. Trimming took 6 bases from V and 0 from J, leaving 16 bases between them. The CDR3 region is CASTLDLSSSYNEQFF. As DNA, the CDR3 is TGCGCCAGCACCCTCGACTTGTCGAGCTCCTACAATGAGCAGTTCTTC.

V gene TRBV7-2 combines with J gene TRBJ1-2; 7 nucleotides align to TRBD1. J lost 6 bases, V lost 1 base, and 2 bases had no gene match. Germline V lookup: CDR1 SGHTA, CDR2 FQGNSA. There are 13 residues in the CDR3. The CDR3 loop is CASSLGTGDGYTF. The DNA for the CDR3 is TGTGCCAGCAGCTTAGGGACAGGCGATGGCTACACCTTC.

The chain recombines TRBV5-6 with TRBJ1-5; 9 bases match TRBD1. Looked up from germline, CDR1 is SGHDT and CDR2 is YYEEEE. This CDR3 is built from 17 residues. V shed 1 base and J 2 bases; nucleotides not matched to a gene: 7. In nucleotides, the CDR3 is TGTGCCAGCAGCTTGTACAGGGGGCTACGGGGCAATCAGCCCCAGCATTTT. It codes for CASSLYRGLRGNQPQHF.

This rearrangement joins TRBV6-5 to TRBJ1-5; perhaps TRBD1 as D (5 bases). The CDR3 has 14 amino acids. Germline V gene data show CDR1 as MNHEY and CDR2 as SVGAGI. V was cut by 3 bases and J by 1 base, with 7 bases left in between. The DNA for the CDR3 is TGTGCCAGCAGTTATGGACAAAGCAATCAGCCCCAGCATTTT. Translation: CASSYGQSNQPQHF.

The chain carries TRBV6-1 and TRBJ1-2; TRBD1 aligns across 9 bases. Germline values: CDR1 MNHNS, CDR2 SASEGT. The CDR3 sequence is 15 residues long. With V trimmed by 2 bases and J by 4 bases, 5 bases remained unmatched. CDR3 region: CASSEQGQGIYGYTF. CDR3 DNA: TGTGCCAGCAGTGAACAGGGACAGGGTATCTATGGCTACACCTTC.